A single sample is the source of the 14 T cell receptor beta chains below, sequenced in a study of beta chain features in type 1 diabetes. Expressed TCRB transcripts got sequenced, as all isolated RNA was reverse transcribed. The protocol was immunoSEQ multiplex PCR, while the TCRdb copy is restricted to in-frame clones and leaves out a portion. The table lists about 150,000 clones, about 7.3% of them singletons. The sequenced material came from central memory CD4+ T cells from blood. These receptors all come from a man aged 18 to 29 in good health.

The genes are TRBV30 and TRBJ2-1; D is ambiguous. The length of the CDR3 is 13 residues. Trimming cost V 4 bases and J 8 bases, with 15 bases left between them. CDR1 and CDR2 from the germline V gene are GTSNPN and SVGIG (reference sequence). The CDR3 is CAWTSGSVDEQFF. In DNA, the CDR3 is TGTGCCTGGACTAGTGGGTCGGTAGATGAGCAGTTCTTC.

The J gene is TRBJ2-7, the V gene TRBV29-1; perhaps TRBD1 as D (8 bases). Trimming removed 5 bases at V and 5 bases at J, with 19 bases between. CDR1 is SQVTM and CDR2 is ANQGSEA in the germline V gene. This CDR3 comprises 14 residues. In nucleotides, the CDR3 is TGCAGCGTTAGACACAGGGGGGGAGTCGACGAGCAGTACTTC. Its translation is CSVRHRGGVDEQYF.

This clone was observed a handful of times. The chain is built from TRBV7-2 and TRBJ2-1; the D gene is possibly TRBD2 (5 bases). Germline CDR1 and CDR2: SGHTA and FQGNSA. This CDR3 spans 13 amino acids. V lost 1 base and J lost 13, with 14 bases in between. This CDR3 reads CASSLGLSRDQFF. The CDR3 region has the DNA TGTGCCAGCAGCTTAGGACTATCCCGGGATCAGTTCTTC.

This clone has only a few counts. This chain links TRBV28 with TRBJ2-2, with 11 positions matching TRBD2. Trimming at V came to 5 bases and at J to 6 bases, leaving 5 bases not matched to a gene. CDR3 length: 15 residues. Germline CDR1 MDHEN, CDR2 SYDVKM. The CDR3 spells CASSLELAGAGELFF. Written as DNA, the CDR3 is TGTGCCAGCAGTCTTGAACTAGCGGGGGCCGGGGAGCTGTTTTTT. The full variable domain, rest sourced from reference TRBV28 and TRBJ2-2, is DVKVTQSSRYLVKRTGEKVFLECVQDMDHENMFWYRQDPGLGLRLIYFSYDVKMKEKGDIPEGYSVSREKKERFSLILESASTNQTSMYLCASSLELAGAGELFFGEGSRLTVL.

The chain is built from TRBV6-1 and TRBJ1-5; TRBD1 matches at 7 bases. Germline CDR1 reads MNHNS; CDR2 reads SASEGT. The length of the CDR3 is 14 residues. With 5 bases clipped from V and 6 bases from J, the junction kept 7 bases outside the gene matches. This CDR3 reads CASSRQGDRQPQHF. In nucleotides, the CDR3 is TGTGCCAGCAGTCGACAGGGTGATCGTCAGCCCCAGCATTTT.

The chain is built from TRBV4-1 and TRBJ2-6; D is possibly TRBD1 (6 bases). V lost 1 base and J lost 2, with 6 bases in between. Germline V gives CDR1 MGHRA, CDR2 YSYEKL. The CDR3 extends over 15 amino acids. CDR3 bases: TGCGCCAGCAGCCAAGCAGGGGCTGGGGCCAACGTCCTGACTTTC. This gives the protein CASSQAGAGANVLTF.

This clone has at least ten counts. The chain is built from TRBV23-1 and TRBJ2-2; the D is unclear. Being an ORF, TRBV23-1 has a function that is uncertain. CDR3 length: 15 amino acids. Trimming pared 4 bases from V and 0 bases from J, leaving 9 bases between. In DNA form, the CDR3 reads TGCGCCAGCAGTCGAAAGAGTTCGAACACCGGGGAGCTGTTTTTT. Translation: CASSRKSSNTGELFF.

This clone was observed many times. The V gene is TRBV6-5, the J gene TRBJ1-4; D is ambiguous. CDR1 is MNHEY and CDR2 is SVGAGI in the germline V gene. Trimming took 0 bases from V and 6 from J, leaving 11 bases between them. The CDR3 loop spans 15 amino acids. CDR3 amino acids: CASSYSGSGDEKLFF. The CDR3, as DNA: TGTGCCAGCAGTTACTCGGGCTCAGGCGATGAAAAACTGTTTTTT.

The rearrangement joins TRBV6-5 to TRBJ2-1; 7 bases fit TRBD1. After removal of 5 bases from V and 8 bases from J, the junction contained 9 bases not matched to a gene. Germline V gene data show CDR1 as MNHEY and CDR2 as SVGAGI. The CDR3 is 14 residues long. The CDR3 loop reads CASSTILQGDEQFF. The CDR3 region has the DNA TGTGCCAGCAGTACCATCTTGCAGGGGGATGAGCAGTTCTTC.

This clone has a count of ten or more. This chain joins TRBV30 and TRBJ2-1; TRBD1 matches 9 bases. CDR1 is GTSNPN, CDR2 SVGIG, per germline (reference sequence). The CDR3 totals 15 residues. The trim removed 4 bases at V and 5 bases at J, leaving 9 bases unmatched. In DNA form, the CDR3 reads TGTGCCTGGACGCCGAGGACAGGGGTGAACAATGAGCAGTTCTTC. Its translation: CAWTPRTGVNNEQFF.

Comments on this clone: It may be a read error: a sequence one base away is much more abundant. Other DNA sequences of this sample code for an identical CDR3. The chain links TRBV7-9 to TRBJ2-2; TRBD1 might be the D (5 bases). Per the germline V gene, CDR1 is SEHNR and CDR2 is FQNEAQ (reference sequence). The CDR3 spans 13 residues. Trimming shortened V by 1 base and J by 6 bases, and 6 bases separated the two germline ends. CDR3 protein: CASSLVGAGELFF. The CDR3 DNA reads TGTGCCAGCAGCTTAGTAGGGGCCGGGGAGCTGTTTTTT.

V is TRBV30 and J is TRBJ2-3; 9 bases map to TRBD2. Per germline, CDR1 GTSNPN and CDR2 SVGIG (reference sequence). V trimming: 4 bases; J trimming: 3 bases; junction bases outside the gene matches: 8. The CDR3 extends over 15 amino acids. This CDR3 is CAWNGGGAGTDTQYF. As DNA, the CDR3 is TGTGCCTGGAATGGCGGGGGGGCAGGGACAGATACGCAGTATTTT.

This clone has just a few counts. The chain carries TRBV10-3 and TRBJ2-7, with D perhaps matching TRBD2 (6 bases). CDR1 and CDR2 (germline): ENHRY, SYGVKD. V was clipped by 11 bases and J by 5 bases, with 19 bases between them. This CDR3 contains 13 residues. The DNA for the CDR3 is TGTGCCTCGGCGCGACTAGACGCTCACGAGCAGTACTTC. Translation gives CASARLDAHEQYF.

The chain is built from TRBV7-2 and TRBJ2-1; 9 nucleotides line up with TRBD2. The CDR3 runs to 16 residues. Germline assignment: CDR1 SGHTA and CDR2 FQGNSA. The V gene end was trimmed by 3 bases and the J gene end by 5 bases; junction bases not matched to a gene: 8. CDR3 nucleotide sequence: TGTGCCAGCAGCTTCCCCCCTAGCGGGATCCACAATGAGCAGTTCTTC. Protein product: CASSFPPSGIHNEQFF.